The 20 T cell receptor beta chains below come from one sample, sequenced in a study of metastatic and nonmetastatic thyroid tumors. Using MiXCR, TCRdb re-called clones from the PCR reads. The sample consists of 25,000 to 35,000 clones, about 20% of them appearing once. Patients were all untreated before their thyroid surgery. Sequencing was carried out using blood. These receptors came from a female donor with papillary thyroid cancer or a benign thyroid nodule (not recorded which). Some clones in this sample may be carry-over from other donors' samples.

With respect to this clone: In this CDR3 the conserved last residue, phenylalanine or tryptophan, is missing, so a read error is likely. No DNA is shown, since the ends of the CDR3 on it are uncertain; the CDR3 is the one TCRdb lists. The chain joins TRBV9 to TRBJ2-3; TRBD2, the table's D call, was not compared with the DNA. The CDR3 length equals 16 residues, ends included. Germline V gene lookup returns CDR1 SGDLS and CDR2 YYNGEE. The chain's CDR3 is CASSVGDSQEGDTHYI.

CDR3 sequence (DNA): TGTGCCTGGCCGGGACTGAACACCGGGGAGCTGTTTTTT. The encoded protein is CAWPGLNTGELFF. V gene TRBV7-9 combines with J gene TRBJ2-2, with D possibly TRBD2 on 6 matching bases. The germline V gene has CDR1 SEHNR and CDR2 FQNEAQ (reference sequence). CDR3 length: 13 amino acids. V shed 11 bases and J shed 1 base, with 11 bases lying between them.

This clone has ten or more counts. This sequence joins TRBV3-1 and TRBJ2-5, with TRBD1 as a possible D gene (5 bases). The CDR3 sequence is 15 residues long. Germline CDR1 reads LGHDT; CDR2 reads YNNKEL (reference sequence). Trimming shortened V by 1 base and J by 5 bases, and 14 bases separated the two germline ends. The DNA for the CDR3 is TGTGCCAGCAGCCAAGTTTCAGGGATGAGGGAGACCCAGTACTTC. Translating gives CASSQVSGMRETQYF.

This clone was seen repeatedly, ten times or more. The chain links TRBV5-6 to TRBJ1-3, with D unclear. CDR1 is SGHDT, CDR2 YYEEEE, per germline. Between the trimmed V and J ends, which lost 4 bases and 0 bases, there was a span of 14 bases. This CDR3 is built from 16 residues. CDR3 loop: CASSVRAACSGNTIYF. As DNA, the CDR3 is TGTGCCAGCAGCGTAAGGGCTGCTTGCTCTGGAAACACCATATATTTT.

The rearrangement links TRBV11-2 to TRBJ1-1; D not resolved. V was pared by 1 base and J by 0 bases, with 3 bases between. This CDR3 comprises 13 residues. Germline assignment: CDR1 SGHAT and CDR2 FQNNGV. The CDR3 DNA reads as TGTGCCAGCAGCTTAGTGCTGAACACTGAAGCTTTCTTT. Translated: CASSLVLNTEAFF.

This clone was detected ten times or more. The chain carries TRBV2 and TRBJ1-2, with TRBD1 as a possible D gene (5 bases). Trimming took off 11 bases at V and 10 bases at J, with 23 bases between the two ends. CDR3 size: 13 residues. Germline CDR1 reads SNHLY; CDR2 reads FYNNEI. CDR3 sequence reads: CAGYGQAETNYTF. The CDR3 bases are TGTGCCGGCTACGGACAAGCGGAGACCAACTACACCTTC. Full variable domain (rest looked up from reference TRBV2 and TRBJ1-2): EPEVTQTPSHQVTQMGQEVILRCVPISNHLYFYWYRQILGQKVEFLVSFYNNEISEKSEIFDDQFSVERPDGSNFTLKIRSTKLEDSAMYFCAGYGQAETNYTFGSGTRLTVV.

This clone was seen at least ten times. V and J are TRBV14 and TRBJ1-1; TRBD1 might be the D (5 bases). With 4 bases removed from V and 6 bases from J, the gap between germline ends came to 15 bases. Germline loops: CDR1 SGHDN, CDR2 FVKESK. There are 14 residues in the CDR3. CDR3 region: CASSRGGSRAEAFF. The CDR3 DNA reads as TGTGCCAGCAGCCGCGGGGGTAGCAGGGCTGAAGCTTTCTTT.

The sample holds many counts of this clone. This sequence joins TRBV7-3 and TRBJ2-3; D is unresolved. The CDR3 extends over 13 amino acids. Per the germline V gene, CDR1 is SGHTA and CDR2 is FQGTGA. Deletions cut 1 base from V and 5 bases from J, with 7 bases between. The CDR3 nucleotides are TGTGCCAGCAGCTTAATCTTGCGAGATACGCAGTATTTT. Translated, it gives CASSLILRDTQYF. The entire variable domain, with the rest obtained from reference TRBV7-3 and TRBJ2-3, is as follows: GAGVSQTPSNKVTEKGKYVELRCDPISGHTALYWYRQSLGQGPEFLIYFQGTGAADDSGLPNDRFFAVRPEGSVSTLKIQRTERGDSAVYLCASSLILRDTQYFGPGTRLTVL.

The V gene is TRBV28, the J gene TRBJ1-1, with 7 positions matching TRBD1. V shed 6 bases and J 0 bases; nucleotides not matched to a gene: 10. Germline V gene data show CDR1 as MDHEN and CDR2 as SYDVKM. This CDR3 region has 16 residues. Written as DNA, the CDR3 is TGTGCCAGCAGGGAGGGCAGGGGGTGGGTGAACACTGAAGCTTTCTTT. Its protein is CASREGRGWVNTEAFF.

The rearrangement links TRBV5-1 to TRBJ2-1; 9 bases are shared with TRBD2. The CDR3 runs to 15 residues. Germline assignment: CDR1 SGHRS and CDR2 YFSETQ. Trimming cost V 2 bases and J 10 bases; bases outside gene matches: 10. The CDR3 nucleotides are TGCGCCAGCAGCTTAGGACTAGCGACAGACAGGGAGCAGTTCTTC. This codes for CASSLGLATDREQFF. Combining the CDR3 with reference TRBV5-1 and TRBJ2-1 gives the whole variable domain KAGVTQTPRYLIKTRGQQVTLSCSPISGHRSVSWYQQTPGQGLQFLFEYFSETQRNKGNFPGRFSGRQFSNSRSEMNVSTLELGDSALYLCASSLGLATDREQFFGPGTRLTVL.

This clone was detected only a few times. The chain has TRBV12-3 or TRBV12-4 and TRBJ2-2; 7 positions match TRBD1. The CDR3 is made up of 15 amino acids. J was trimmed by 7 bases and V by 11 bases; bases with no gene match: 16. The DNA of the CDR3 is TGTGCCTGTAGACAGGGTCGATTAGGCGACGGGGAGCTGTTTTTT. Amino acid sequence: CACRQGRLGDGELFF.

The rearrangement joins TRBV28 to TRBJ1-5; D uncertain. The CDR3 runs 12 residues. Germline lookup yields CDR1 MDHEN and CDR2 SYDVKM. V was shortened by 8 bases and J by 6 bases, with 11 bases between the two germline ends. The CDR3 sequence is CASRYSGQPQHF. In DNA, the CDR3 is TGTGCCAGCCGTTATTCGGGTCAGCCCCAGCATTTT.

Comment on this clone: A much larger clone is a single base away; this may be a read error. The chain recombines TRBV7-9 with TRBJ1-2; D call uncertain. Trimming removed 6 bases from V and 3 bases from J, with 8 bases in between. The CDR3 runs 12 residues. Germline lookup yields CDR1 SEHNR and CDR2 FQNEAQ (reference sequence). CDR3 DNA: TGTGCCAGCAGAAGGGTTGACTATGGCTACACCTTC. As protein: CASRRVDYGYTF.

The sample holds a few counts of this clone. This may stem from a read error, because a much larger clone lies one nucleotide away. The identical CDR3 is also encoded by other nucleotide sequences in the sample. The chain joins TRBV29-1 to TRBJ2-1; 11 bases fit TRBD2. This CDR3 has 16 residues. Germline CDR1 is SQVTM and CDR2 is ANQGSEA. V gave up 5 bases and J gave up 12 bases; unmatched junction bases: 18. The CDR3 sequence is CSVPEGSSGRAVRQFF. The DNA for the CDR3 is TGCAGCGTTCCCGAGGGTAGTAGCGGGAGGGCCGTCAGGCAGTTCTTC.

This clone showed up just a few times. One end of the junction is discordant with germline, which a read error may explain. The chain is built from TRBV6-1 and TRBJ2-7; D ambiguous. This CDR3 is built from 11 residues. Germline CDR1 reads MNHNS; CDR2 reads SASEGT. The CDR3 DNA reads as TGTGTCAGCAGTGTGTCCTCCGAGCAGTACTTC. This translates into CVSSVSSEQYF.

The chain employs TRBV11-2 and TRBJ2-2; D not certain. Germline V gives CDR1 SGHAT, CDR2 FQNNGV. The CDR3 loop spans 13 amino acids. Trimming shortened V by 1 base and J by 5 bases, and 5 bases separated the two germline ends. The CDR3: CASSLGGTGELFF. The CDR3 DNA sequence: TGTGCCAGCAGCTTAGGGGGTACCGGGGAGCTGTTTTTT.

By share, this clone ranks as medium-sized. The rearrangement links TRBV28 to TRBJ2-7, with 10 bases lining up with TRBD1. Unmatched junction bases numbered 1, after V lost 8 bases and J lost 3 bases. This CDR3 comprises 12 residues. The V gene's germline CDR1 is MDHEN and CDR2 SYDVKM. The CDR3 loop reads CASWTGGYEQYF. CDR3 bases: TGTGCCAGCTGGACAGGGGGCTACGAGCAGTACTTC.

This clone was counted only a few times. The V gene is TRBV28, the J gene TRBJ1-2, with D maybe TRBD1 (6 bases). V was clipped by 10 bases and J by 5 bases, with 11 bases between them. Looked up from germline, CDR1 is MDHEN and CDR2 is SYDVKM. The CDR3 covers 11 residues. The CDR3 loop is CATGAPYGYTF. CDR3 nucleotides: TGTGCCACGGGGGCACCTTATGGCTACACCTTC.

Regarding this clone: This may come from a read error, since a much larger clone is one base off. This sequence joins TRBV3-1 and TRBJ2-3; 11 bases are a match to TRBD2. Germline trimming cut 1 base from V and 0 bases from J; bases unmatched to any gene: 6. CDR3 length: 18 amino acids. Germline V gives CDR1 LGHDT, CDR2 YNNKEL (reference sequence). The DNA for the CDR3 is TGTGCCAGCAGCCAAGTACTAGCGGGAGCGAATAGCACAGATACGCAGTATTTT. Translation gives CASSQVLAGANSTDTQYF.

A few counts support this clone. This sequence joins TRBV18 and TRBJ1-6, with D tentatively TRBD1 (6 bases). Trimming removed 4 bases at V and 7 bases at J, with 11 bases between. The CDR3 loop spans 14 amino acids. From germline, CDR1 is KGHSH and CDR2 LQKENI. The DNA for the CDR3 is TGTGCCAGCTCACTCCGGGACATAAATTCACCCCTCCACTTT. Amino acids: CASSLRDINSPLHF.